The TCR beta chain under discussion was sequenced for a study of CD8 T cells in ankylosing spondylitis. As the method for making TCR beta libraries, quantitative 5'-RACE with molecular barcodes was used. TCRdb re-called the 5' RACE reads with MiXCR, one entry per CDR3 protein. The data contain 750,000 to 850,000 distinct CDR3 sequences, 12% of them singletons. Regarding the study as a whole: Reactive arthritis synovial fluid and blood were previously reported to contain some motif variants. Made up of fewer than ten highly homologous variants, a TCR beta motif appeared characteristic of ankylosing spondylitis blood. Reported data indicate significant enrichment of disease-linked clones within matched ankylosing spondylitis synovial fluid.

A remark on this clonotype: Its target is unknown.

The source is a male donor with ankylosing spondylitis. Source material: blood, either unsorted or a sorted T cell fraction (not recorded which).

The CDR3: CASSLGQRGDEAFF. CDR3 DNA: TGCGCCAGCAGCTTGGGACAGCGGGGAGATGAAGCTTTCTTT. The gene calls are TRBV5-1 and TRBJ1-1, with TRBD1 as a possible D gene (5 bases). Germline CDR1 SGHRS, CDR2 YFSETQ. The CDR3 covers 14 residues. Trimming took off 0 bases at V and 7 bases at J, with 13 bases between the two ends.